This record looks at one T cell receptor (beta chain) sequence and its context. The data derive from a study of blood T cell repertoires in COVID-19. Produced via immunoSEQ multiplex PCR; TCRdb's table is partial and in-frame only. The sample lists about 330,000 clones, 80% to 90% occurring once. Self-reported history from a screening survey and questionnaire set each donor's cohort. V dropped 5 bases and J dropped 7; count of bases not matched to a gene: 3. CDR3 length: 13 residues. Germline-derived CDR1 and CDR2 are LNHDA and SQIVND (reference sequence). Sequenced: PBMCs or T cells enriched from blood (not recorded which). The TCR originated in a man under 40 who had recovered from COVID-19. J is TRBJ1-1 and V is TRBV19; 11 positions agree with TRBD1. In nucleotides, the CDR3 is TGTGCCAGTAGTCCGGGGACAGGGGGTGAAGCTTTCTTT. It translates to CASSPGTGGEAFF.